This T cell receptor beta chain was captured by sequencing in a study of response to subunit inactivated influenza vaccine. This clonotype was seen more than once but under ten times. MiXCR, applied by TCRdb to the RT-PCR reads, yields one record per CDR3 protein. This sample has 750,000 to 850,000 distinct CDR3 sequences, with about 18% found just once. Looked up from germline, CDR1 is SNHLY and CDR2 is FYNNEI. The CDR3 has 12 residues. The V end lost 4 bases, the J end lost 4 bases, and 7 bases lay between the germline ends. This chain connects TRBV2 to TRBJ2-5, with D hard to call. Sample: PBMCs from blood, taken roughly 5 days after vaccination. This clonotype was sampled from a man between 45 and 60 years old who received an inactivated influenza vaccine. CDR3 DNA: TGTGCCAGCAGTGTATCAGCAGAGACCCAGTACTTC. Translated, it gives CASSVSAETQYF.